This T cell receptor (beta chain) was documented in a study of T cells in Graves' hyperthyroidism and ophthalmopathy. The investigators amplified TCR beta CDR3 regions from RNA transcripts. First-round RT-PCR of the TCR CDR3 relied on the HTBI primer set. TCRdb re-derived calls from the multiplex PCR reads in MiXCR, one entry per CDR3 protein. This sample has some 650,000 distinct CDR3 sequences, with roughly 15% found just once. The CDR3 contains 11 residues. V was shortened by 8 bases and J by 3 bases, with 7 bases between the two germline ends. Germline lookup yields CDR1 KGHDR and CDR2 SFDVKD. V usage is TRBV24-1 and J usage is TRBJ2-7; D gene ambiguous. The material sequenced was blood. The source is a middle-aged woman with Graves' ophthalmopathy. CDR3: CATKGGYEQYF. The CDR3 DNA sequence: TGTGCCACCAAGGGTGGCTACGAGCAGTACTTC.